Detailed here is one TCR beta chain. This clone appeared a few times. It lacks a known antigen. Base qualities are not at hand, and no much larger clone is one base apart. The data are from a study of cytotoxic CD8 clonotypes in ibrutinib-treated CLL listed by TCRdb under 2021. The study in broad terms: In this cohort, over 14 patients were treatment-naive and some 10 were relapsed/refractory, while some 17 had unmutated IGHV. Partial responses were observed in roughly 25 patients and complete responses in 2; after a median follow-up of 68 months, remission was maintained in roughly 15 patients and progression was observed in about twelve. Response samples were obtained after a median of 12 months of treatment, with a range of about 6 to 36 months. An average of 255,043 productive templates and roughly 94,000 productive rearrangements was obtained per sample. Longitudinal samples were available for about 30% of the roughly 86 trial participants. Cryopreserved peripheral blood mononuclear cells were obtained before treatment, at response, and at either sustained remission or disease progression. Every sample from remission and from progressive disease was obtained while the patients were still on ibrutinib. Here is what the overall study found, with its caveats: Sustained-remission and progressing patients did not have matched sampling times, and lymph node repertoires were not examined. At ibrutinib response clonality went up, during sustained remission it held steady, and at progression it dropped back toward baseline. Baseline clonality exceeded that of age-matched healthy donors and correlated strongly with circulating CD8+ T-cell counts. Public clonotypes were rare and either contracted or stayed stable during treatment, and the rise in clonality at ibrutinib response reflected the expansion of private clonotypes.

Including cysteine and phenylalanine, the CDR3 has 15 amino acids. Here the CDR3 DNA is all that survives: 45 bases in frame from base 1. The germline V gene specifies SGHRS as CDR1 and YFSETQ as CDR2. V drops 0 bases and J drops 1 base, leaving 5 bases in between. What the time point label conveys for this sample: around 25 months on ibrutinib. For TCR beta library preparation, approximately 2 micrograms of genomic DNA were isolated from cryopreserved PBMCs. Longitudinal blood samples from CLL patients on ibrutinib monotherapy were analyzed using high-throughput TCR beta sequencing. The patients were enrolled in a single-center, open-label phase 2 trial of ibrutinib monotherapy. Each clonotype received, on average, roughly 9.6x coverage in deep resolution sequencing performed on a MiSeq, where the target depth lay between 1 in 1 million and 1 in 200,000 T cells. The immunoSEQ hsTCRB Kit was used to generate the TCR beta libraries. Processing in the source paper ran as follows. ImmunoSEQ Data Assistant and ImmunoSEQ Analyzer were used for data analysis, and V, D and J genes were assigned according to IMGT definitions. Clonality, with values ranging from 0 to 1, was calculated as one minus the normalized Shannon entropy of productive rearrangement frequencies. Only overrepresented clonotypes making up at least 0.05% of each patient's repertoire were included in the public clonotype analysis. Thirteen age-matched healthy donor repertoires from immuneACCESS were used as controls for clonality. TCRdb's version of the immuneACCESS table is confined to in-frame rearrangements and falls short of the full clone set. An unresolved V gene accounts for under half of the shortfall where checked; the remainder is of unknown origin. That table furnishes V, J and clone size, whereas the DNA furnished D and trimming. The sample contains about 50,000 clones, about three fifths of them found a single time. The ten top clones hold approximately 30% of the sample.

This chain joins TRBV5-1 to TRBJ1-6; 5 matching bases give a weak D call of TRBD1. The receptor comes from a human donor with chronic lymphocytic leukemia. The specimen comprised PBMCs, sampled after 24 months of ibrutinib treatment. The bases read TGCGCCAGCAGCTTGGAGGGGTCCTATAATTCACCCCTCCACTTT. Translation gives CASSLEGSYNSPLHF.